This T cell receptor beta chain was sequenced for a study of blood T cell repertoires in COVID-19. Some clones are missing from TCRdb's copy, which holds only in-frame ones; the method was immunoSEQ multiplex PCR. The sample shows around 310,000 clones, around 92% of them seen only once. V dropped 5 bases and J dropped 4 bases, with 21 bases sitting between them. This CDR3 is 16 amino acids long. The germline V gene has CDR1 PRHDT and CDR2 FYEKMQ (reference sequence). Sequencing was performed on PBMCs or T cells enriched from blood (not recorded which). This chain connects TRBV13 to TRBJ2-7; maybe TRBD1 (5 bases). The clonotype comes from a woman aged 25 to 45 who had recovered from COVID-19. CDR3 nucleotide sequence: TGTGCCAGCAGCCTCCATGGGGCTAGTGGCGAATACGAGCAGTACTTC. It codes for CASSLHGASGEYEQYF.